Following are 29 T cell receptor beta chains from one sample sequenced in a study of blood T cell repertoires in COVID-19. The protocol was immunoSEQ multiplex PCR, while the TCRdb copy is restricted to in-frame clones and leaves out a portion. The sample carries about 73,000 clones, 90% recorded once. The specimen sequenced was peripheral blood. The receptors come from a woman in her late teens or twenties with acute or convalescent COVID-19.

The chain has TRBV5-1 and TRBJ2-1; TRBD2 matches at 12 bases. The CDR3 runs to 18 residues. Trimming cost V 0 bases and J 7 bases; bases outside gene matches: 11. Germline V gene lookup returns CDR1 SGHRS and CDR2 YFSETQ. The CDR3 loop reads CASSLAGLAGPSGNEQFF. For the CDR3, the DNA is TGCGCCAGCAGCTTGGCAGGACTAGCGGGGCCCTCGGGAAATGAGCAGTTCTTC. Using reference TRBV5-1 and TRBJ2-1 for the parts outside the CDR3, the full variable domain is KAGVTQTPRYLIKTRGQQVTLSCSPISGHRSVSWYQQTPGQGLQFLFEYFSETQRNKGNFPGRFSGRQFSNSRSEMNVSTLELGDSALYLCASSLAGLAGPSGNEQFFGPGTRLTVL.

The chain carries TRBV29-1 and TRBJ2-2; 10 bases map to TRBD1. J was trimmed by 2 bases and V by 4 bases; bases with no gene match: 7. CDR1 is SQVTM and CDR2 is ANQGSEA in the germline V gene. The CDR3 runs 16 residues. The chain's CDR3 is CSVAKGTGVNTGELFF. CDR3 coding DNA: TGCAGCGTTGCGAAAGGGACAGGGGTTAACACCGGGGAGCTGTTTTTT.

The chain carries TRBV11-2 and TRBJ1-1; TRBD1 might be the D (5 bases). Per germline, CDR1 SGHAT and CDR2 FQNNGV. The CDR3 has 14 residues. V shed 1 base and J shed 6 bases, with 12 bases lying between them. The CDR3 protein is CASSLVPETAEAFF. CDR3 in DNA: TGTGCCAGCAGCTTAGTCCCAGAGACAGCTGAAGCTTTCTTT.

The chain's CDR3 is CASSPWTGYTDTQYF. The CDR3 nucleotides read TGTGCCAGCAGCCCCTGGACAGGATACACAGATACGCAGTATTTT. The V and J genes are TRBV6-2 or TRBV6-3 and TRBJ2-3; TRBD1 matches 7 bases. This CDR3 spans 15 amino acids. Trimming at V came to 6 bases and at J to 2 bases, leaving 8 bases not matched to a gene. Germline loops: CDR1 MNHEY, CDR2 SVGEGT.

The gene calls are TRBV2 and TRBJ1-2, with 11 bases aligning to TRBD1. CDR3 length: 14 amino acids. V gave up 3 bases and J gave up 11 bases; unmatched junction bases: 8. Per germline, CDR1 SNHLY and CDR2 FYNNEI. The CDR3 DNA reads TGTGCCAGCAGTGATATGGACAGGGGGCCCTCGTACACCTTC. Its translation: CASSDMDRGPSYTF.

J is TRBJ1-1 and V is TRBV2; D is perhaps TRBD1 (6 bases). CDR1 SNHLY and CDR2 FYNNEI come from the germline V gene. V was cut by 6 bases and J by 4 bases, with 12 bases left in between. The CDR3 runs to 13 residues. This CDR3 is CASRSGVGTEAFF. CDR3 DNA: TGTGCCAGCAGGTCAGGGGTGGGCACTGAAGCTTTCTTT.

The chain links TRBV4-1 to TRBJ1-1; D is unresolved. Looked up from germline, CDR1 is MGHRA and CDR2 is YSYEKL. Trimming pared 0 bases from V and 7 bases from J, leaving 9 bases between. The CDR3 has 13 amino acids. CDR3 nucleotide sequence: TGCGCCAGCAGCCAAGACATAGCGCATGAAGCTTTCTTT. Its translation: CASSQDIAHEAFF.

J is TRBJ1-1 and V is TRBV11-2; TRBD1 is a possible D gene (5 bases). Trimming took off 1 base at V and 1 base at J, with 16 bases between the two ends. The CDR3 contains 17 residues. Germline V lookup: CDR1 SGHAT, CDR2 FQNNGV. The CDR3 bases are TGTGCCAGCAGCTTAGGAAATTTGGCAGGACAGAACACTGAAGCTTTCTTT. Translation gives CASSLGNLAGQNTEAFF.

The V call is TRBV6-6, the J call TRBJ1-3, with 7 bases that match TRBD1. This CDR3 region has 17 residues. The J segment lost 0 bases and the V segment lost 6 bases, leaving 11 bases of the junction unmatched. Germline V CDR1 and CDR2: MNHNY, SVGAGI (reference sequence). CDR3 sequence (DNA): TGTGCCAGCAGCCGAAACCTTTCAGGGGGCTCTGGAAACACCATATATTTT. Protein: CASSRNLSGGSGNTIYF.

V usage is TRBV9 and J usage is TRBJ2-1; maybe TRBD1 (6 bases). Per the germline V gene, CDR1 is SGDLS and CDR2 is YYNGEE. The CDR3 is 13 residues long. Trimming removed 4 bases from V and 5 bases from J, with 10 bases in between. The CDR3 region has the DNA TGTGCCAGCAGCCTCAGACAGGACAATGAGCAGTTCTTC. Amino acids: CASSLRQDNEQFF.

V is TRBV27 and J is TRBJ1-1; 8 bases agree with TRBD1. There are 15 residues in the CDR3. Germline V gene data show CDR1 as MNHEY and CDR2 as SMNVEV (reference sequence). Trimming cost V 6 bases and J 8 bases; bases outside gene matches: 14. CDR3 sequence (DNA): TGTGCCAGCAGCCCTAGGGGACAGGTCCTAGCGGAAGCTTTCTTT. Amino acids: CASSPRGQVLAEAFF.

The chain uses TRBV18 and TRBJ1-1, with D tentatively TRBD1 (6 bases). The V end lost 1 base, the J end lost 0 bases, and 9 bases lay between the germline ends. CDR3 length equals 15 residues. Germline CDR1 reads KGHSH; CDR2 reads LQKENI. The chain's CDR3 is CASSPLRDMNTEAFF. CDR3 bases: TGTGCCAGCTCACCACTCCGGGACATGAACACTGAAGCTTTCTTT.

The chain combines TRBV2 with TRBJ1-2; 8 nucleotides align to TRBD1. CDR3 length: 14 amino acids. V shed 2 bases and J 4 bases; nucleotides not matched to a gene: 3. Looked up from germline, CDR1 is SNHLY and CDR2 is FYNNEI. CDR3 DNA sequence: TGTGCCAGCAGTGAATTGGGACAGGCCTATGGCTACACCTTC. Its protein is CASSELGQAYGYTF.

This clone came up once. The V gene is TRBV28, the J gene TRBJ1-1; 8 bases are a match to TRBD1. With 3 bases clipped from V and 5 bases from J, the junction kept 8 bases outside the gene matches. The CDR3 sequence is 15 residues long. Germline V gene sequence: CDR1 MDHEN, CDR2 SYDVKM. Written as DNA, the CDR3 is TGTGCCAGCAGTTTTATCGGACAGGGTCAGACTGAAGCTTTCTTT. Translating gives CASSFIGQGQTEAFF.

The chain recombines TRBV5-8 with TRBJ2-2, with a tentative D call TRBD2 (6 bases). This CDR3 has 15 residues. With 4 bases removed from V and 7 bases from J, the gap between germline ends came to 17 bases. The germline V gene encodes CDR1 SGHTS and CDR2 YDEGEE. CDR3 amino acids: CASSRRLEKGGELFF. The DNA of the CDR3 is TGTGCCAGCAGCCGAAGACTAGAAAAGGGCGGGGAGCTGTTTTTT. Variable domain in full (rest from reference TRBV5-8 and TRBJ2-2): EAGVTQSPTHLIKTRGQQATLRCSPISGHTSVYWYQQALGLGLQFLLWYDEGEERNRGNFPPRFSGRQFPNYSSELNVNALELEDSALYLCASSRRLEKGGELFFGEGSRLTVL.

The chain recombines TRBV27 with TRBJ2-1; perhaps TRBD1 as D (6 bases). V dropped 3 bases and J dropped 3 bases, with 18 bases sitting between them. The CDR3 is 17 residues long. Germline assignment: CDR1 MNHEY and CDR2 SMNVEV (reference sequence). In DNA, the CDR3 is TGTGCCAGCAGTTTTCTCTCGGACAGACACCTCTACAATGAGCAGTTCTTC. Translation: CASSFLSDRHLYNEQFF.

The chain links TRBV4-3 to TRBJ1-1; 8 nucleotides match TRBD1. This CDR3 contains 15 residues. V lost 0 bases to trimming and J lost 12 bases; unmatched junction nucleotides: 12. Germline CDR1 is LGHNA and CDR2 is YSLEER. DNA for the CDR3: TGCGCCAGCAGCCAAGATGCCACCGGACAGGGATTAACTTTCTTT. Its protein product is CASSQDATGQGLTFF.

This rearrangement joins TRBV7-8 to TRBJ2-7; tentatively, D is TRBD1 (6 bases). Germline V lookup: CDR1 SGHVS, CDR2 FQNEAQ. V was pared by 3 bases and J by 3 bases, with 9 bases between. The CDR3 contains 13 residues. This CDR3 reads CASSFTGFYEQYF. The CDR3, as DNA: TGTGCCAGCAGCTTTACAGGGTTCTACGAGCAGTACTTC.

This rearrangement joins TRBV6-4 to TRBJ1-5; D gene uncertain. CDR3 length: 13 amino acids. Trimming shortened V by 3 bases and J by 3 bases, and 6 bases separated the two germline ends. Germline CDR1 and CDR2: MRHNA and SNTAGT. The CDR3 nucleotides read TGTGCCAGCAGTGAGCAGGCCAATCAGCCCCAGCATTTT. Translated: CASSEQANQPQHF.

This clone was detected once. V and J are TRBV6-5 and TRBJ2-3; 7 bases line up with TRBD2. With V trimmed by 6 bases and J by 4 bases, 4 bases remained unmatched. The CDR3 runs to 13 residues. Germline V gives CDR1 MNHEY, CDR2 SVGAGI. CDR3 DNA sequence: TGTGCCAGCAGAGGCACTAGCGCAGATACGCAGTATTTT. Translation gives CASRGTSADTQYF.

The DNA of the CDR3 is TGCGCCAGCAGTGTGGGGGCACGGCAGCCCCAGCATTTT. It codes for CASSVGARQPQHF. V usage is TRBV10-2 and J usage is TRBJ1-5, with D possibly matching TRBD1 (6 bases). The CDR3 is made up of 13 amino acids. The V gene lost 4 bases and the J gene lost 7 bases, with 11 bases spanning the gap. Germline V gene data show CDR1 as WSHSY and CDR2 as SAAADI.

CDR3 coding DNA: TGTGCCAGCAGCCAAGATCGTGCGCTTAGCTCCTACAATGAGCAGTTCTTC. It codes for CASSQDRALSSYNEQFF. V gene TRBV3-1 (or the pseudogene TRBV3-2) combines with J gene TRBJ2-1; no firm D call. CDR3 length equals 17 residues. With 0 bases removed from V and 0 bases from J, the gap between germline ends came to 12 bases. CDR1 is LGHDT, CDR2 YNNKEL, per germline (reference sequence).

This chain connects TRBV2 to TRBJ2-2; 7 bases agree with TRBD2. This CDR3 comprises 13 residues. Germline CDR1 SNHLY, CDR2 FYNNEI. V gave up 4 bases and J gave up 7 bases; unmatched junction bases: 3. The CDR3 DNA reads TGTGCCAGCAGTGGGCCGGGAGGCGGGGAGCTGTTTTTT. Its protein is CASSGPGGGELFF.

This chain joins TRBV23-1 and TRBJ1-1; D is perhaps TRBD1 (5 bases). TRBV23-1 is flagged as an ORF with uncertain function. The V end lost 4 bases, the J end lost 3 bases, and 15 bases lay between the germline ends. The CDR3 has 15 amino acids. Written as DNA, the CDR3 is TGCGCCAGCAGTCCTTCCGGGGGGGACTACACTGAAGCTTTCTTT. Amino acid sequence: CASSPSGGDYTEAFF.

V is TRBV30 and J is TRBJ2-2; TRBD1 is a possible D gene (6 bases). The CDR3 totals 20 residues. CDR1 GTSNPN and CDR2 SVGIG come from the germline V gene (reference sequence). Between the trimmed V and J ends, which lost 2 bases and 1 base, there was a span of 26 bases. The CDR3 here is CAWSYLDVVISGQNTGELFF. In DNA form, the CDR3 reads TGTGCCTGGAGTTACCTGGACGTGGTCATCTCGGGACAGAACACCGGGGAGCTGTTTTTT. The whole variable domain, remainder taken from reference TRBV30 and TRBJ2-2, is SQTIHQWPATLVQPVGSPLSLECTVEGTSNPNLYWYRQAAGRGLQLLFYSVGIGQISSEVPQNLSASRPQDRQFILSSKKLLLSDSGFYLCAWSYLDVVISGQNTGELFFGEGSRLTVL.

Details on this clone: Different DNA sequences within this sample yield the same CDR3. The chain combines TRBV30 with TRBJ1-2, with TRBD1 matching 8 bases. The CDR3 runs to 13 residues. Germline CDR1 GTSNPN, CDR2 SVGIG (reference sequence). V lost 1 base, J lost 4 bases, and 2 bases stayed unmatched. This CDR3 reads CAWSAQGAYGYTF. The CDR3 DNA sequence: TGTGCCTGGAGTGCTCAGGGGGCCTATGGCTACACCTTC.

The genes are TRBV6-1 and TRBJ2-7; D is perhaps TRBD2 (5 bases). The V end was cut by 2 bases, the J end by 2 bases, with 7 bases between. The germline gives CDR1 MNHNS, CDR2 SASEGT. The CDR3 runs 13 residues. The CDR3 nucleotides read TGTGCCAGCAGTGAACGGGAACCCTACGAGCAGTACTTC. Its protein is CASSEREPYEQYF.

This chain links TRBV7-2 with TRBJ1-2, with no clear D. The CDR3 sequence is 14 residues long. Trimming cost V 1 base and J 5 bases, with 11 bases left between them. Per the germline V gene, CDR1 is SGHTA and CDR2 is FQGNSA. CDR3 amino acids: CASSLGTSTYGYTF. As DNA, the CDR3 is TGTGCCAGCAGCTTAGGAACCTCCACTTATGGCTACACCTTC.

This rearrangement joins TRBV11-2 to TRBJ2-7, with TRBD2 identical over 9 bases. This CDR3 spans 15 amino acids. The germline V gene encodes CDR1 SGHAT and CDR2 FQNNGV. Trimming removed 1 base from V and 7 bases from J; junction bases left unmatched: 8. In DNA form, the CDR3 reads TGTGCCAGCAGCTTAGCGGGCGGGAGGGAAGGGGAGCAGTACTTC. Protein sequence: CASSLAGGREGEQYF.